A single sample gave rise to the 26 T cell receptor beta chains below, sequenced in a study of blood T cell repertoires in COVID-19. Libraries were prepared by immunoSEQ multiplex PCR; TCRdb keeps only in-frame clonotypes and omits some of them. The sample consists of approximately 120,000 clones, about 90% of them appearing once. The specimen sequenced was peripheral blood. These receptors were obtained from a man aged 50 to 60 with COVID-19, enrolled during active disease.

The chain links TRBV14 to TRBJ2-7, with 7 bases fitting TRBD1. V trimming: 2 bases; J trimming: 3 bases; junction bases outside the gene matches: 13. The CDR3 has 17 amino acids. The V gene's germline CDR1 is SGHDN and CDR2 FVKESK. The CDR3 DNA follows: TGTGCCAGCAGCCAAAGAGGTTATGGACAGGCCTTCTACGAGCAGTACGTC. This codes for CASSQRGYGQAFYEQYV.

The gene calls are TRBV28 and TRBJ1-3, with 9 bases aligning to TRBD1. The CDR3 covers 13 residues. V trimming: 6 bases; J trimming: 10 bases; junction bases outside the gene matches: 7. Germline-derived CDR1 and CDR2 are MDHEN and SYDVKM. CDR3 nucleotide sequence: TGTGCCAGCAGCCAACAGGGGGCGCGGACCATATATTTT. It codes for CASSQQGARTIYF.

The chain has TRBV11-2 and TRBJ2-7; TRBD2 might be the D (5 bases). The ends were cut back, 5 bases at V and 0 bases at J, with 11 bases in the middle. This CDR3 is built from 14 residues. The germline gives CDR1 SGHAT, CDR2 FQNNGV. The CDR3 loop is CASSPGLLSYEQYV. CDR3 sequence (DNA): TGTGCCAGCAGCCCTGGACTCCTCTCCTACGAGCAGTACGTC.

CDR3 amino acids: CASSLTDSYEQYF. In nucleotides, the CDR3 is TGTGCCAGCAGCTTGACAGACTCCTACGAGCAGTACTTC. This chain connects TRBV2 to TRBJ2-7, with D possibly matching TRBD1 (5 bases). V lost 6 bases, J lost 0 bases, and 9 bases lay in between. Germline values: CDR1 SNHLY, CDR2 FYNNEI. The CDR3 extends over 13 amino acids.

The chain carries TRBV27 and TRBJ1-5; 9 nucleotides align to TRBD1. Germline CDR1 and CDR2: MNHEY and SMNVEV (reference sequence). The ends lost 3 bases at V and 0 bases at J; junction bases unmatched: 9. This CDR3 comprises 18 residues. CDR3 sequence (DNA): TGTGCCAGCAGTTTCTACGGGACAGGGTCGGGTAGCAATCAGCCCCAGCATTTT. Translation gives CASSFYGTGSGSNQPQHF.

This clone was recorded once. The CDR3 loop reads CASSLVATGGDGYEQYV. CDR3 nucleotides: TGTGCCAGCAGCTTGGTCGCGACAGGGGGCGATGGTTACGAGCAGTACGTC. This chain uses TRBV5-6 with TRBJ2-7; 10 bases line up with TRBD1. This CDR3 comprises 17 residues. J was trimmed by 4 bases and V by 0 bases; bases with no gene match: 10. Germline V gene sequence: CDR1 SGHDT, CDR2 YYEEEE.

CDR3 amino acids: CASSSCEQYV. DNA for the CDR3: TGTGCCAGCAGTTCCTGCGAGCAGTACGTC. The rearrangement uses TRBV27 and TRBJ2-7; D is uncertain. CDR3 length equals 10 residues. Looked up from germline, CDR1 is MNHEY and CDR2 is SMNVEV (reference sequence).

This chain joins TRBV6-5 and TRBJ2-1; the D gene is possibly TRBD1 (6 bases). V gave up 0 bases and J gave up 7 bases, with 16 bases separating them. This CDR3 spans 16 amino acids. The germline V gene encodes CDR1 MNHEY and CDR2 SVGAGI. The CDR3, as DNA: TGTGCCAGCAGTTACTCTACCAGGGGTAATGGGAATGAGCAGTTCTTC. This gives the protein CASSYSTRGNGNEQFF.

The CDR3: CASGASGSLGDTQYF. DNA of the CDR3: TGTGCCAGCGGTGCTAGCGGGAGTCTCGGAGATACGCAGTATTTT. The gene calls are TRBV2 and TRBJ2-3; TRBD2 agrees at 10 bases. This CDR3 comprises 15 residues. Germline V gene lookup returns CDR1 SNHLY and CDR2 FYNNEI. V lost 8 bases and J lost 5; bases outside the gene matches: 10.

CDR3 bases: TGTGCCAGCAGAGCAGGGACTTTCTCCTATAATTCACCCCTCCACTTT. Translating it yields CASRAGTFSYNSPLHF. This rearrangement joins TRBV3-1 (or the pseudogene TRBV3-2) to TRBJ1-6, with D maybe TRBD1 (5 bases). Germline lookup yields CDR1 LGHDT and CDR2 YNNKEL (reference sequence). Trimming removed 6 bases at V and 0 bases at J, with 12 bases between. The CDR3 totals 16 residues.

This clone turned up a few times. This chain connects TRBV7-2 to TRBJ2-7, with 9 bases matching TRBD2. The CDR3 sequence is 15 residues long. Losses at the gene ends were 3 bases for V and 3 bases for J; bases not matched to a gene: 6. Germline V gives CDR1 SGHTA, CDR2 FQGNSA. The CDR3 region is CASSLNSGSGYEQYF. The CDR3 DNA is TGTGCCAGCAGCTTGAATAGCGGGAGTGGCTACGAGCAGTACTTC.

This chain uses TRBV18 with TRBJ1-2; D is possibly TRBD1 (6 bases). The CDR3 is made up of 15 amino acids. The germline V and J ends were trimmed by 1 base and 3 bases, with 12 bases remaining between them. Germline V gene lookup returns CDR1 KGHSH and CDR2 LQKENI. DNA of the CDR3: TGTGCCAGCTCACCACTCAAGGGGGAATACTATGGCTACACCTTC. It is translated as CASSPLKGEYYGYTF.

The V and J genes are TRBV27 and TRBJ2-1; D is uncertain. Germline V gives CDR1 MNHEY, CDR2 SMNVEV (reference sequence). This CDR3 has 15 residues. V was trimmed by 5 bases and J by 0 bases, leaving 11 bases between them. This chain's CDR3 is CASSQQFSSYNEQFF. The DNA of the CDR3 is TGTGCCAGCAGTCAACAATTCAGCTCCTACAATGAGCAGTTCTTC.

The CDR3 sequence: CATSVGGQGRLGELFF. DNA of the CDR3: TGTGCCACCAGTGTAGGAGGACAGGGGCGACTCGGGGAGCTGTTTTTT. The rearrangement joins TRBV24-1 to TRBJ2-2, with 9 positions matching TRBD1. CDR1 is KGHDR and CDR2 is SFDVKD in the germline V gene. The CDR3 contains 16 residues. V was pared by 5 bases and J by 7 bases, with 10 bases of the junction left unmatched.

V gene TRBV15 combines with J gene TRBJ2-2, with 8 bases fitting TRBD1. The CDR3 consists of 16 residues. CDR1 is LNHNV, CDR2 YYDKDF, per germline (reference sequence). Unmatched junction bases numbered 4, after V lost 0 bases and J lost 4 bases. CDR3 amino acids: CATSREAGGITGELFF. The CDR3 DNA is TGTGCCACCAGCAGAGAGGCAGGGGGCATCACCGGGGAGCTGTTTTTT. Complete variable domain (other parts from reference TRBV15 and TRBJ2-2): DAMVIQNPRYQVTQFGKPVTLSCSQTLNHNVMYWYQQKSSQAPKLLFHYYDKDFNNEADTPDNFQSRRPNTSFCFLDIRSPGLGDTAMYLCATSREAGGITGELFFGEGSRLTVL.

The chain combines TRBV3-1 (or the pseudogene TRBV3-2) with TRBJ2-5; the D gene is possibly TRBD1 (7 bases). Deletions cut 3 bases from V and 4 bases from J, with 21 bases between. CDR1 is LGHDT, CDR2 YNNKEL, per germline (reference sequence). The CDR3 loop spans 17 amino acids. The CDR3 nucleotides are TGTGCCAGCAGCCATCCGCCGGGCAGGGGGGTTCCAGAGACCCAGTACTTC. Amino acids: CASSHPPGRGVPETQYF.

V and J are TRBV6-1 and TRBJ1-2; D is uncertain. This CDR3 has 13 amino acids. From germline, CDR1 is MNHNS and CDR2 SASEGT. The V gene lost 2 bases and the J gene lost 0 bases, with 4 bases spanning the gap. CDR3 bases: TGTGCCAGCAGTGAATCTACTAACTATGGCTACACCTTC. Translated, it gives CASSESTNYGYTF.

The rearrangement links TRBV3-1 (or the pseudogene TRBV3-2) to TRBJ2-1; 8 bases fit TRBD1. V lost 5 bases to trimming and J lost 1 base; unmatched junction nucleotides: 16. The germline CDR1 and CDR2 sequences are LGHDT and YNNKEL (reference sequence). This CDR3 spans 19 amino acids. The CDR3 sequence is CASSKGPLRTGPSYNEQFF. The CDR3 DNA reads TGTGCCAGCAGCAAAGGGCCCCTCAGGACAGGGCCATCCTACAATGAGCAGTTCTTC.

This chain joins TRBV6-4 and TRBJ2-3; 8 bases fit TRBD2. The CDR3 covers 14 residues. V was pared by 5 bases and J by 6 bases, with 7 bases of the junction left unmatched. CDR1 is MRHNA, CDR2 SNTAGT, per germline. The CDR3 sequence: CASSLAGWDDTQYF. The CDR3 DNA sequence: TGTGCCAGCAGTCTAGCGGGCTGGGACGATACGCAGTATTTT.

V is TRBV7-6 and J is TRBJ2-2, with no clear D. Germline V gives CDR1 SGHVS, CDR2 FNYEAQ. V lost 5 bases and J 5 bases, leaving 12 bases between the germline ends. This CDR3 has 14 residues. The CDR3 bases are TGTGCCAGCAGCCCCGGGTCCCAAACCGGGGAGCTGTTTTTT. Its translation: CASSPGSQTGELFF.

The chain uses TRBV10-3 and TRBJ2-2, with 7 bases fitting TRBD2. The CDR3 has 15 amino acids. Trimming cost V 4 bases and J 0 bases; bases outside gene matches: 2. Germline V gives CDR1 ENHRY, CDR2 SYGVKD. The CDR3 here is CAISVSGTNTGELFF. The CDR3 DNA is TGTGCCATCAGTGTAAGCGGGACGAACACCGGGGAGCTGTTTTTT.

This clone has just one count. The chain employs TRBV18 and TRBJ2-1, with a weak D call TRBD1 (6 bases). Germline V gene sequence: CDR1 KGHSH, CDR2 LQKENI. V lost 3 bases, J lost 4 bases, and 10 bases lay in between. The CDR3 consists of 14 residues. The CDR3 loop reads CASSPQDSYNEQFF. CDR3 sequence (DNA): TGTGCCAGCTCACCTCAGGACAGTTACAATGAGCAGTTCTTC.

The chain joins TRBV5-1 to TRBJ2-5; the match to TRBD2 covers 12 bases. V was clipped by 4 bases and J by 2 bases; unmatched bases: 3. CDR3 length: 15 amino acids. Germline CDR1 is SGHRS and CDR2 is YFSETQ. CDR3: CASSPGTSGQETQYF. The CDR3 DNA reads as TGCGCCAGCAGCCCGGGGACTAGCGGGCAAGAGACCCAGTACTTC.

The chain employs TRBV3-1 (or the pseudogene TRBV3-2) and TRBJ2-5; 10 nucleotides agree with TRBD1. The trim removed 3 bases at V and 3 bases at J, leaving 7 bases unmatched. Germline V gives CDR1 LGHDT, CDR2 YNNKEL (reference sequence). The CDR3 is made up of 16 amino acids. The CDR3 reads CASSQVGQGTEETQYF. The CDR3 DNA follows: TGTGCCAGCAGCCAGGTGGGACAGGGGACTGAAGAGACCCAGTACTTC.

The chain combines TRBV15 with TRBJ1-1; D possibly corresponds to TRBD1 (5 bases). V was pared by 0 bases and J by 1 base, with 9 bases between. This CDR3 contains 15 residues. Germline values: CDR1 LNHNV, CDR2 YYDKDF (reference sequence). The CDR3 region has the DNA TGTGCCACCAGCAGAGATTGGGGGGGGAACACTGAAGCTTTCTTT. Amino acids: CATSRDWGGNTEAFF.

The chain joins TRBV2 to TRBJ2-3; D might be TRBD1 (5 bases). The length of the CDR3 is 14 residues. CDR1 and CDR2 from the germline V gene are SNHLY and FYNNEI. With 2 bases removed from V and 2 bases from J, the gap between germline ends came to 8 bases. DNA for the CDR3: TGTGCCAGCAGTGAACAGGGCCCCACAGATACGCAGTATTTT. It yields the protein CASSEQGPTDTQYF.